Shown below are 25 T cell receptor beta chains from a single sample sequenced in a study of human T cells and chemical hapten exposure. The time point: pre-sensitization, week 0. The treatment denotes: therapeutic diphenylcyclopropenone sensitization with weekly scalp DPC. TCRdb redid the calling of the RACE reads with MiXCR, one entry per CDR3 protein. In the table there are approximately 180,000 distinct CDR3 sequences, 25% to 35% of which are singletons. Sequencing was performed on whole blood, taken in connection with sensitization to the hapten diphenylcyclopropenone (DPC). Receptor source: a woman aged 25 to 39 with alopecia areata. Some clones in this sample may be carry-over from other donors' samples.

CDR3 protein: CASRDSGLAGEQYF. The CDR3 DNA reads TGTGCCAGCAGGGATTCGGGACTAGCGGGTGAGCAGTACTTC. V and J are TRBV2 and TRBJ2-7; TRBD2 matches at 12 bases. The germline CDR1 and CDR2 sequences are SNHLY and FYNNEI. This CDR3 comprises 14 residues. V was pared by 6 bases and J by 7 bases, with 7 bases of the junction left unmatched.

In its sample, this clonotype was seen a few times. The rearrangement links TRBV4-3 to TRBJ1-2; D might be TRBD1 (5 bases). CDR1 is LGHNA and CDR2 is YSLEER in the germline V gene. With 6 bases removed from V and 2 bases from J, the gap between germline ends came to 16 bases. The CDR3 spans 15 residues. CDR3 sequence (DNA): TGCGCCAGCAGACCCGACAGTAGCAGAAACTATGGCTACACCTTC. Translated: CASRPDSSRNYGYTF.

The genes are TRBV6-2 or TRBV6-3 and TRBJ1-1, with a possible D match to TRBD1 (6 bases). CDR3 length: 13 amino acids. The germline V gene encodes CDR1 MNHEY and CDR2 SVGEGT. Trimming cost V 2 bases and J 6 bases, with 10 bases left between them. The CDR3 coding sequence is TGTGCCAGCAGTTACCTTGGGGGCGCTGAAGCTTTCTTT. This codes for CASSYLGGAEAFF.

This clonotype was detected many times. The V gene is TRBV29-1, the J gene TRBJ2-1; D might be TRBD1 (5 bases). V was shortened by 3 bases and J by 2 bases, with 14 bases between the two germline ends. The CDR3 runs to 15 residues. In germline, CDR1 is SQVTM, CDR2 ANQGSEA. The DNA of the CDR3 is TGCAGCGTTGATCGTAGGGGTCTCCCCTACAATGAGCAGTTCTTC. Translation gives CSVDRRGLPYNEQFF.

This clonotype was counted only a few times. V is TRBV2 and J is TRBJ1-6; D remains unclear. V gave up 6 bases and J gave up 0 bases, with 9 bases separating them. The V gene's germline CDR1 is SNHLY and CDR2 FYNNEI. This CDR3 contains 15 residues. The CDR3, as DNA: TGTGCCAGCAGGCCCCCGAGCTCCTATAATTCACCCCTCCACTTT. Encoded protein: CASRPPSSYNSPLHF. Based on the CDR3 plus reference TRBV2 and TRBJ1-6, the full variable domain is EPEVTQTPSHQVTQMGQEVILRCVPISNHLYFYWYRQILGQKVEFLVSFYNNEISEKSEIFDDQFSVERPDGSNFTLKIRSTKLEDSAMYFCASRPPSSYNSPLHFGNGTRLTVT.

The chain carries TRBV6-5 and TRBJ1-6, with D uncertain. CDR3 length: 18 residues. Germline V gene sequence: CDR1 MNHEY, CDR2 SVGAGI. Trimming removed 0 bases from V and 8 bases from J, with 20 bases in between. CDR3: CASSYSIWGWGLDSPLHF. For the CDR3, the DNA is TGTGCCAGCAGTTACTCGATTTGGGGATGGGGTCTTGATTCACCCCTCCACTTT.

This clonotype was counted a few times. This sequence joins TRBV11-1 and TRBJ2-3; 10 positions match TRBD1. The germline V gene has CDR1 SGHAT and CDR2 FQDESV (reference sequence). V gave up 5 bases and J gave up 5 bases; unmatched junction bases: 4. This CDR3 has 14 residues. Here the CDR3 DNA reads TGTGCCAGCAGCGACAGGGGGCAAGGAGATACGCAGTATTTT. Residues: CASSDRGQGDTQYF. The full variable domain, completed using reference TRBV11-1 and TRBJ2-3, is EAEVAQSPRYKITEKSQAVAFWCDPISGHATLYWYRQILGQGPELLVQFQDESVVDDSQLPKDRFSAERLKGVDSTLKIQPAELGDSAMYLCASSDRGQGDTQYFGPGTRLTVL.

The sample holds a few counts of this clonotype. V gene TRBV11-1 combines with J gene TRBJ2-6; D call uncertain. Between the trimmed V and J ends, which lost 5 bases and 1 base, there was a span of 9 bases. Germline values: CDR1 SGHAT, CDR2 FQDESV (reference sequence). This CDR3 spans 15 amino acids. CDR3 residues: CASSRVGSGANVLTF. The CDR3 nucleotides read TGTGCCAGCAGCCGCGTGGGGTCTGGGGCCAACGTCCTGACTTTC.

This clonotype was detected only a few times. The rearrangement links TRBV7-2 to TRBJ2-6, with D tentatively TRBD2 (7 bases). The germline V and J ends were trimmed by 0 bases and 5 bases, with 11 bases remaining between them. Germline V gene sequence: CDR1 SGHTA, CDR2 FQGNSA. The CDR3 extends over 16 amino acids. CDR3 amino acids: CASSLAGGRRANVLTF. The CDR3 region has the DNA TGTGCCAGCAGCTTAGCCGGGGGGCGAAGGGCCAACGTCCTGACTTTC.

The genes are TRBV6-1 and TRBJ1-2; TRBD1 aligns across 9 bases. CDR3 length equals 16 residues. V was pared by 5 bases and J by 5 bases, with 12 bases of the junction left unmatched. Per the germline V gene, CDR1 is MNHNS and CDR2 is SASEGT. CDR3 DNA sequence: TGTGCCAGCAGTCTATCTGAAACAGGGGGCGCTTATGGCTACACCTTC. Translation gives CASSLSETGGAYGYTF.

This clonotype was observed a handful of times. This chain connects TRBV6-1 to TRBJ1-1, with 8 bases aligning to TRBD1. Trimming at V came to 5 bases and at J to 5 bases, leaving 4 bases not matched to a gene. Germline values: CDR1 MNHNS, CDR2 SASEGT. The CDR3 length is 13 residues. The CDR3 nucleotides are TGTGCCAGCAGTTCGGACAGGGCGACTGAAGCTTTCTTT. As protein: CASSSDRATEAFF.

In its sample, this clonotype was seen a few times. Written as DNA, the CDR3 is TGTGCCAGCAGCCAACAACTAGCTTCCGGAGATACGCAGTATTTT. The encoded protein is CASSQQLASGDTQYF. The chain has TRBV4-2 and TRBJ2-3, with D possibly TRBD2 on 6 matching bases. The CDR3 loop spans 15 amino acids. Between the trimmed V and J ends, which lost 2 bases and 5 bases, there was a span of 14 bases. The germline V gene encodes CDR1 LGHNA and CDR2 YNFKEQ.

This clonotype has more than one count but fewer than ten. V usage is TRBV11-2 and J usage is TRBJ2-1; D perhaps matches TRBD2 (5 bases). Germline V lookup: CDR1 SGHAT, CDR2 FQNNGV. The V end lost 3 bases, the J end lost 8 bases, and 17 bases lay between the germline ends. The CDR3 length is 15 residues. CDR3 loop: CASSLRYGPRDEQFF. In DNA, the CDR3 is TGTGCCAGCAGCTTGAGGTACGGCCCGCGGGATGAGCAGTTCTTC.

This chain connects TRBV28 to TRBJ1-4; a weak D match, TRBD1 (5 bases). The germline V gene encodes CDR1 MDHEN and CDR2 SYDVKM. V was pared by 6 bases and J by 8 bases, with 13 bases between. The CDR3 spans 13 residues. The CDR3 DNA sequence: TGTGCCAGCAGCCGGGCCCAGGGCGAAAAACTGTTTTTT. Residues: CASSRAQGEKLFF.

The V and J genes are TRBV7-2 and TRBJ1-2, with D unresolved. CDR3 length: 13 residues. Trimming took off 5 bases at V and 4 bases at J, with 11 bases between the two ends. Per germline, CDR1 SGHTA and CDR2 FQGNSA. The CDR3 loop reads CASSPTNSYGYTF. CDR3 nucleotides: TGTGCCAGCAGCCCAACAAACAGCTATGGCTACACCTTC.

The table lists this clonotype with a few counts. As DNA, the CDR3 is TGTGCCAGCAGCCAGGCCGGGACCATCACTGAAGCTTTCTTT. Translated, it gives CASSQAGTITEAFF. The V and J genes are TRBV4-2 and TRBJ1-1, with a tentative D call TRBD1 (5 bases). The germline V gene encodes CDR1 LGHNA and CDR2 YNFKEQ. The CDR3 contains 14 residues. Trimming took 3 bases from V and 4 from J, leaving 12 bases between them.

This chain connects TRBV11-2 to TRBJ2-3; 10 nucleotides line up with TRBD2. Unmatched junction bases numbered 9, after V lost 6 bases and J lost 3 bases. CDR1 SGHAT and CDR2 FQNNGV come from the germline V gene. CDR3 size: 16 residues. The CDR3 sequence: CASRREASGGTDTQYF. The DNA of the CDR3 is TGTGCCAGCAGACGAGAGGCTAGCGGGGGAACAGATACGCAGTATTTT.

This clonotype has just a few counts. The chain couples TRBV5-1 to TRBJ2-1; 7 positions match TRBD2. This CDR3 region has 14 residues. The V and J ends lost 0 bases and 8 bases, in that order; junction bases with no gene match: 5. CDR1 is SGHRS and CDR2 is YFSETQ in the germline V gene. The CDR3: CASSLAGGSDEQFF. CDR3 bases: TGCGCCAGCAGCTTGGCCGGGGGGAGCGATGAGCAGTTCTTC.

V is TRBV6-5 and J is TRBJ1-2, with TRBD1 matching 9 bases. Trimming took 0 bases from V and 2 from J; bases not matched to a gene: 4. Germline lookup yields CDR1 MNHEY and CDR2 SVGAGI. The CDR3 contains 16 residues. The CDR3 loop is CASSYSGTGSNYGYTF. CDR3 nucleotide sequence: TGTGCCAGCAGTTACTCCGGGACAGGGTCAAACTATGGCTACACCTTC.

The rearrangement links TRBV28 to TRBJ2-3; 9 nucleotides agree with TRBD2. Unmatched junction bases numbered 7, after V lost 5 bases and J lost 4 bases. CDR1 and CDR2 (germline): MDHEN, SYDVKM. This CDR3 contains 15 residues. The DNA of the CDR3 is TGTGCCAGCAGTCGAGAGCGGGGGGTCCCAGATACGCAGTATTTT. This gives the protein CASSRERGVPDTQYF.

The CDR3 protein is CASSEPNYGYTF. The CDR3 DNA is TGTGCCAGCAGCGAACCTAACTATGGCTACACCTTC. This sequence joins TRBV6-1 and TRBJ1-2; no clear D gene. Trimming took 6 bases from V and 0 from J, leaving 5 bases between them. Germline CDR1 and CDR2: MNHNS and SASEGT. The CDR3 has 12 residues.

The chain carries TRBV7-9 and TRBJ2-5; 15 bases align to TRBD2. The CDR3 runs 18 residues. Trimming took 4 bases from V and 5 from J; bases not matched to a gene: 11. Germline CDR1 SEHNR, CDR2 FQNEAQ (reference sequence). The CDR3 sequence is CASSSGLAGGPFQETQYF. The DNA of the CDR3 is TGTGCCAGCAGCTCGGGACTAGCGGGAGGTCCTTTTCAGGAGACCCAGTACTTC. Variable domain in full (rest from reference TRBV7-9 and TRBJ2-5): DTGVSQNPRHKITKRGQNVTFRCDPISEHNRLYWYRQTLGQGPEFLTYFQNEAQLEKSRLLSDRFSAERPKGSFSTLEIQRTEQGDSAMYLCASSSGLAGGPFQETQYFGPGTRLLVL.

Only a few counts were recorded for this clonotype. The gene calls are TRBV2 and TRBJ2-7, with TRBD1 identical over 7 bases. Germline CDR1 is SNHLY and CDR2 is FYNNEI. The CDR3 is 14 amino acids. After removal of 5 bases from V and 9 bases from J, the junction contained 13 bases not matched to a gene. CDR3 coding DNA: TGTGCCAGCAGTTCGACAGGGCTCTCGGGCTGGCAGTACTTC. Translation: CASSSTGLSGWQYF.

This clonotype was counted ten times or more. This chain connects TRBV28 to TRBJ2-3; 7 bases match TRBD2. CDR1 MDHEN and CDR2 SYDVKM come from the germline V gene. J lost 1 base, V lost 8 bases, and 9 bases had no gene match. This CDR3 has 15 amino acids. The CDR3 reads CASSLGGVGTDTQYF. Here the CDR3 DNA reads TGTGCCAGCTCCCTGGGAGGGGTTGGCACAGATACGCAGTATTTT.

The CDR3 is CASSSQPNYGYTF. The CDR3, as DNA: TGTGCCAGCAGCTCGCAACCTAACTATGGCTACACCTTC. The chain combines TRBV27 with TRBJ1-2; D is uncertain. The V gene lost 6 bases and the J gene lost 0 bases, with 8 bases spanning the gap. Germline V gene lookup returns CDR1 MNHEY and CDR2 SMNVEV (reference sequence). This CDR3 spans 13 amino acids.